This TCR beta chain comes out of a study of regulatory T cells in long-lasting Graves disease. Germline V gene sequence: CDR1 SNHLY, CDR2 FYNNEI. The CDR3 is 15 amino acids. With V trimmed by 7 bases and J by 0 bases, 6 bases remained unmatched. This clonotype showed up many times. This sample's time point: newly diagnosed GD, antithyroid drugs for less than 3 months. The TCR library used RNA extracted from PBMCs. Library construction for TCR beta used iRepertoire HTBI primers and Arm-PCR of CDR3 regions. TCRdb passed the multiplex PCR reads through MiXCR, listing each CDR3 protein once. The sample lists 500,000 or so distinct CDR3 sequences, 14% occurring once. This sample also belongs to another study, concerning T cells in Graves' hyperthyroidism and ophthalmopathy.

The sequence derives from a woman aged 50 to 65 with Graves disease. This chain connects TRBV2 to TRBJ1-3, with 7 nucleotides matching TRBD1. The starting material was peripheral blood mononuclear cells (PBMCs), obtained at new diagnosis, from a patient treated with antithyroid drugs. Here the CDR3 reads CASTTTGTSGNTIYF. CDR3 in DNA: TGTGCCAGCACTACGACAGGGACCTCTGGAAACACCATATATTTT.